Described below is a single T cell receptor (beta chain) sequence and its context. The sample comes from a study of blood T cell repertoires in COVID-19. Background on the study: Sites across the United States, Italy and Spain contributed samples from acute and convalescent COVID-19. The cDNA or gDNA used as material had been derived from T cells, B-cell-depleted T cells, or PBMCs.

Authors' analysis steps: Estimated nucleated cell counts came from reference gene primer amplification. Profiling relied on immunoSEQ multiplex PCR, and the TCRdb table lists in-frame clones only, not all of them. V and J calls plus clone size are reproduced from that table; the DNA served to infer D and trimming. This table has 250,000 to 300,000 clones, around 90% appearing once. Input material: peripheral blood. The clonotype originates from a man aged 50 to 60 with acute or convalescent COVID-19.

The CDR3 DNA is TGTGCCAGCAGTTACAGGGGGCGGCAAGAGACCCAGTACTTC. It specifies CASSYRGRQETQYF. The chain has TRBV2 and TRBJ2-5; 9 bases align to TRBD1. CDR3 size: 14 residues. After removal of 5 bases from V and 2 bases from J, the junction contained 3 bases not matched to a gene. Germline V gene lookup returns CDR1 SNHLY and CDR2 FYNNEI.